This T cell receptor (beta chain) stems from a study of cytomegalovirus exposure and HLA in healthy donors. Study-wide results and caveats: The authors enumerated under 200 TCR beta chains as linked to cytomegalovirus. It was reportedly the case that the classifier diagnosed cytomegalovirus status with high specificity and sensitivity. A later analysis linked a missense variant in DCLRE1C to the trimming of TCR beta V and J genes.

The PCR employed 60 Vbeta primers together with 13 Jbeta primers. Method: immunoSEQ multiplex PCR; TCRdb's copy keeps in-frame clones and lacks some. The table lists fewer than 85,000 clones, approximately 75% of them singletons. This clone has only a few counts. Its antigen is still unknown. CDR1 and CDR2 (germline): LNHDA, SQIVND (reference sequence). With V trimmed by 6 bases and J by 9 bases, 10 bases remained unmatched. The CDR3 is made up of 14 amino acids. The clonotype comes from a woman aged 40 to 55 in good health and CMV-seropositive. The sequencing sample was made of PBMCs. The chain is built from TRBV19 and TRBJ1-3, with 8 bases lining up with TRBD1. The CDR3, as DNA: TGTGCCAGTAGCACGGACAGGGATCAGAGCACCATATATTTT. This sequence encodes CASSTDRDQSTIYF.